This entry describes one T cell receptor beta chain. Each donor was nominally healthy when sampled (though unrecorded immune exposures were likely). The sample comes from a study of cytomegalovirus exposure and HLA in healthy donors. About the study: Ancestry clustering placed 81% of 350 to 500 genotyped donors in the Caucasian-associated cluster.

The PCR was carried out with 60 Vbeta primers and 13 Jbeta primers. Here immunoSEQ multiplex PCR was the method, and the copy in TCRdb shows in-frame clones only, minus some. The listing contains around 76,000 clones. CDR3 size: 11 residues. Trimming stripped 0 bases from V and 8 bases from J, with 4 bases between. CDR1 MNHNS and CDR2 SASEGT come from the germline V gene. The rearrangement links TRBV6-1 to TRBJ1-1; D not resolved. The sequenced material came from PBMCs. The receptor was isolated from a woman between 55 and 75 years old in good health and CMV-seronegative. The CDR3 nucleotides are TGTGCCAGCAGTGAAGCTCGGGAAGCTTTCTTT. It is translated as CASSEAREAFF.